This T cell receptor beta chain was obtained from a study of T-cell memory formation after mild COVID-19. Study findings and constraints: Clones from the second wave (peaking day 37) had unconfirmed SARS-CoV-2 specificity. The study detected some responding clones in pre-infection memory, suggesting cross-reactive memory joined.

Libraries for TCRalpha and TCRbeta carried sample barcodes and unique molecular identifiers via 5'RACE. Each CDR3 protein gets one entry after TCRdb re-called the 5' RACE reads with MiXCR. The table shows just under 350,000 distinct CDR3 sequences, with roughly 13% occurring only once. On this clonotype itself: Its antigen is unknown.

The V gene's germline CDR1 is SGHRS and CDR2 YFSETQ. V trimming: 10 bases; J trimming: 5 bases; junction bases outside the gene matches: 13. There are 14 residues in the CDR3. Sequenced sample: PBMCs or a T cell subset sorted from them (not recorded which). The sequence was obtained from a man younger than 35 who had mild COVID-19 (a few samples of this study predate the infection). Cell type and time point are not known. V and J are TRBV5-1 and TRBJ2-3, with 7 bases lining up with TRBD2. CDR3 sequence reads: CAGSISGREDTQYF. CDR3 DNA sequence: TGCGCCGGATCTATTAGCGGGCGGGAAGATACGCAGTATTTT.